This T cell receptor beta chain was identified in a study of blood T cell repertoires in COVID-19. CDR1 LNHDA and CDR2 SQIVND come from the germline V gene (reference sequence). This CDR3 spans 11 amino acids. The ends were cut back, 3 bases at V and 8 bases at J, with 5 bases in the middle. Repertoires were generated with immunoSEQ multiplex PCR, while TCRdb's copy carries only in-frame clones and drops some. The sample lists a few hundred thousand clones, around 90% occurring once. This clonotype originated in a young man with active or convalescent COVID-19. The material sequenced was peripheral blood. The chain carries TRBV19 and TRBJ2-1; D ambiguous. This CDR3 is CASSIRYEQFF. Written as DNA, the CDR3 is TGTGCCAGTAGTATCCGGTATGAGCAGTTCTTC. The whole variable domain, filled in from reference TRBV19 and TRBJ2-1, reads DGGITQSPKYLFRKEGQNVTLSCEQNLNHDAMYWYRQDPGQGLRLIYYSQIVNDFQKGDIAEGYSVSREKKESFPLTVTSAQKNPTAFYLCASSIRYEQFFGPGTRLTVL.